This TCR beta chain was recorded in a study of T cells after yellow fever vaccination. Findings of the study overall: Few clonotypes appeared in both CD4 and CD8 compartments. Most primary-vaccination clones recurred post-booster (approximately 96% CD4, roughly 91% CD8).

Conversion of TCR transcripts into cDNA relied on 5'RACE template switching, which added a universal primer site and UMIs. One entry per CDR3 protein results from TCRdb running MiXCR on the 5' RACE reads. This table has 200,000 to 300,000 distinct CDR3 sequences, less than 8.5% appearing once. CDR1 is SGHTA and CDR2 is FQGNSA in the germline V gene. CDR3 length equals 15 residues. The V and J ends lost 7 bases and 4 bases, in that order; junction bases with no gene match: 8. Many counts were recorded for this clonotype. The antigen remains undetermined. The sample consisted of CD4+ T cells sorted from PBMCs, taken 15 days after the yellow fever booster vaccination. This TCR was sampled from a man younger than 40 who received the YFV17D yellow fever vaccine. This chain uses TRBV7-2 with TRBJ2-5; 11 positions agree with TRBD2. The CDR3 loop reads CASTDDLAGGETQYF. The CDR3 DNA is TGTGCCAGCACCGATGACCTAGCGGGAGGAGAGACCCAGTACTTC.